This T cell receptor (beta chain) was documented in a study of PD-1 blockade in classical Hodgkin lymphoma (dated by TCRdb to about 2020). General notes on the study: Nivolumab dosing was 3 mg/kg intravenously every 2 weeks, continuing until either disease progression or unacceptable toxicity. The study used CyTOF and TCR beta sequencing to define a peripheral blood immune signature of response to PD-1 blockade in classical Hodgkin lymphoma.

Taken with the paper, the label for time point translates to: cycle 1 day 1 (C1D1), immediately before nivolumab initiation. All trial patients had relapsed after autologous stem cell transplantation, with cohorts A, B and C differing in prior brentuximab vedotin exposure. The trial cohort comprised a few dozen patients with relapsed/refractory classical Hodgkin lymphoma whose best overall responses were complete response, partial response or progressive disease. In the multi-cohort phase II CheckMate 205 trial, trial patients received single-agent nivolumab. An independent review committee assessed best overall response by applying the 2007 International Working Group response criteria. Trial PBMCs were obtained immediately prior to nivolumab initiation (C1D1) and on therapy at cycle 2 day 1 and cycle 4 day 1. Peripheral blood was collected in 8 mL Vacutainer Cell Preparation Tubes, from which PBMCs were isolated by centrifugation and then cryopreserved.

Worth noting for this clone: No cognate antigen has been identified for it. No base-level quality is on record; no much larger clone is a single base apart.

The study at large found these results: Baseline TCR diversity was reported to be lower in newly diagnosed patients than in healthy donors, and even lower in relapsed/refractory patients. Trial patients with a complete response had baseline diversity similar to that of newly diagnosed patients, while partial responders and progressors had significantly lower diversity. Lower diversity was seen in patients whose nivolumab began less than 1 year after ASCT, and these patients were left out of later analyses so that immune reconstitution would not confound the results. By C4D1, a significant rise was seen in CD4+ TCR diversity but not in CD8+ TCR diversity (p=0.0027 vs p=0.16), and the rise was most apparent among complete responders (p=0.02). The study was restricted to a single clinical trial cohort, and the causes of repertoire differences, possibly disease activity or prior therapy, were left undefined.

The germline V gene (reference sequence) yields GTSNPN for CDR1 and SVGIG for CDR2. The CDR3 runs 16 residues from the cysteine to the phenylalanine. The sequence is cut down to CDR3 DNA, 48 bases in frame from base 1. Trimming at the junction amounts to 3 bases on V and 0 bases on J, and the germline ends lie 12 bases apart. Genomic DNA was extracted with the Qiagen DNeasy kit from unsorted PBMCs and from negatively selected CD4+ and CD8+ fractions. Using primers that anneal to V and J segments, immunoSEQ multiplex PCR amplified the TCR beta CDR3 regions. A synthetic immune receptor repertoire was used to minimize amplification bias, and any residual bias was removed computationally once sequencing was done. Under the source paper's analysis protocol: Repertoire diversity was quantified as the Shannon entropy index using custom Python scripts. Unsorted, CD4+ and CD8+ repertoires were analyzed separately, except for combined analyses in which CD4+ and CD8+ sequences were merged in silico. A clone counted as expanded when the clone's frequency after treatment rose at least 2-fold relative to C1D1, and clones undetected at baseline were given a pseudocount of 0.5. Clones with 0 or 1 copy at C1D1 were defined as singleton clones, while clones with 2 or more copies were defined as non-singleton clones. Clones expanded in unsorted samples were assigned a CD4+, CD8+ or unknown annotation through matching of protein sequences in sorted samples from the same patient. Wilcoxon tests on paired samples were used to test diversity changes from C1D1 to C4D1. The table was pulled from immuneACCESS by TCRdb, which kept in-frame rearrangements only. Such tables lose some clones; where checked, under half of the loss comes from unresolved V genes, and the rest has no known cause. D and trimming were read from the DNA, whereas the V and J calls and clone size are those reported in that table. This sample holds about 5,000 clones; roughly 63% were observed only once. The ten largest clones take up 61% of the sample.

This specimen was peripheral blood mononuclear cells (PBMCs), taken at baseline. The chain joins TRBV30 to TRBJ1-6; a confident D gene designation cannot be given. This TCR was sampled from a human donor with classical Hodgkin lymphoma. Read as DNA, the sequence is TGTGCCTGGAGAGGGTTTTGGAGCTCCTATAATTCACCCCTCCACTTT. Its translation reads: CAWRGFWSSYNSPLHF.